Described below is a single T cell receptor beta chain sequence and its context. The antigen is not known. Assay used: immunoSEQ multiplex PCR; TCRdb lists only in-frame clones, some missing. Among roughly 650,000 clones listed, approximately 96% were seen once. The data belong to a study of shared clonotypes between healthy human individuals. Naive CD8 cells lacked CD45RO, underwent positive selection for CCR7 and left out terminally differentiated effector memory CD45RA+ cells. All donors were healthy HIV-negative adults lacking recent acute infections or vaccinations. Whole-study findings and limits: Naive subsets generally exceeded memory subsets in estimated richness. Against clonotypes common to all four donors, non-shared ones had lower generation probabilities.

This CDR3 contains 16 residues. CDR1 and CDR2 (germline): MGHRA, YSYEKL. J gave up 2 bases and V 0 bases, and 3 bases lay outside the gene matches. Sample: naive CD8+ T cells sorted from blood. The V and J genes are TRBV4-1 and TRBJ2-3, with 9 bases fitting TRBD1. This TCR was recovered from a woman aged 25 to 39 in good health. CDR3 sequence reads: CASSQDRTGATDTQYF. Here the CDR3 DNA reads TGCGCCAGCAGCCAAGATAGGACAGGGGCCACAGATACGCAGTATTTT.